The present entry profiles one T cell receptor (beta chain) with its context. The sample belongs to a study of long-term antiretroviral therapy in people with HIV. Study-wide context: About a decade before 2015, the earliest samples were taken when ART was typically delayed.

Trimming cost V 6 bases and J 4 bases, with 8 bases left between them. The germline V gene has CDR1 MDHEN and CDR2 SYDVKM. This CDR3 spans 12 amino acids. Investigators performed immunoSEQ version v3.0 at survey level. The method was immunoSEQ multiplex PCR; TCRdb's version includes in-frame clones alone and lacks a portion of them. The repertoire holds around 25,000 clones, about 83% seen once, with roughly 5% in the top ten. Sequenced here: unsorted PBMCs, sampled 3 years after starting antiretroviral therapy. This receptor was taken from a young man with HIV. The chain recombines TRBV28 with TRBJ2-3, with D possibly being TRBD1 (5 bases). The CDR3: CASRGRSDTQYF. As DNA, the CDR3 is TGTGCCAGCAGGGGGCGTTCAGATACGCAGTATTTT.